This T cell receptor beta chain was sequenced for a study of T cells after posttransplantation cyclophosphamide. Points from the study as a whole: Recipient CMV seropositivity and CMV reactivation strongly tracked TRB clonality.

V gave up 6 bases and J gave up 4 bases, with 16 bases separating them. From germline, CDR1 is SQVTM and CDR2 ANQGSEA. This CDR3 contains 14 residues. Sequenced by immunoSEQ multiplex PCR; TCRdb stores in-frame clones only, minus some. Recorded here are 36,000 or so clones, none singletons. Of note for this clone: Its matching antigen is unknown.

On the day of bone marrow donation, the related graft donor provided peripheral blood. This receptor was obtained from a girl under 18 in good health, CMV-negative, and a related stem cell transplant donor. This chain connects TRBV29-1 to TRBJ2-1, with TRBD2 as a possible D gene (6 bases). The material sequenced was PBMCs. CDR3 coding DNA: TGCAGCGTCTCGTCGGGGGTCAGATACAATGAGCAGTTCTTC. This codes for CSVSSGVRYNEQFF.